The 32 T cell receptor beta chains reported below all come from one sample, sequenced in a study of blood T cell repertoires in COVID-19. Method: immunoSEQ multiplex PCR; TCRdb's copy keeps in-frame clones and lacks some. Altogether about 80,000 clones are present, 88% being singletons, with the ten largest covering approximately 5%. Specimen: peripheral blood. Every receptor here comes from a woman aged 80 or older with acute or convalescent COVID-19.

This clone was detected a few times. The chain has TRBV5-6 and TRBJ1-2; 8 bases match TRBD1. There are 15 residues in the CDR3. V was pared by 1 base and J by 5 bases, with 7 bases of the junction left unmatched. Germline CDR1 is SGHDT and CDR2 is YYEEEE. CDR3 DNA: TGTGCCAGCAGCTTGTTGAGACAGGGGTATTATGGCTACACCTTC. It translates to CASSLLRQGYYGYTF.

The V and J genes are TRBV5-1 and TRBJ1-1; 7 nucleotides line up with TRBD1. This CDR3 has 15 amino acids. Germline V gene sequence: CDR1 SGHRS, CDR2 YFSETQ. With 0 bases clipped from V and 0 bases from J, the junction kept 2 bases outside the gene matches. DNA of the CDR3: TGCGCCAGCAGCTTGGGGGGACAGATGAACACTGAAGCTTTCTTT. Translation gives CASSLGGQMNTEAFF.

The chain employs TRBV5-6 and TRBJ2-7, with D unclear. CDR3 length: 11 amino acids. Germline V gene lookup returns CDR1 SGHDT and CDR2 YYEEEE. V was trimmed by 4 bases and J by 7 bases, leaving 9 bases between them. CDR3 in DNA: TGTGCCAGCAGCCTCGGTATAGAGCAGTACTTC. Its translation is CASSLGIEQYF.

This clone showed up just a few times. This chain joins TRBV7-2 and TRBJ2-2, with D perhaps matching TRBD1 (5 bases). V was cut by 5 bases and J by 1 base, with 8 bases left in between. The germline V gene has CDR1 SGHTA and CDR2 FQGNSA. CDR3 length equals 14 residues. The CDR3 loop is CASSTGQNTGELFF. The CDR3 DNA reads TGTGCCAGCAGCACCGGACAGAACACCGGGGAGCTGTTTTTT. The full variable domain, completed using reference TRBV7-2 and TRBJ2-2, is GAGVSQSPSNKVTEKGKDVELRCDPISGHTALYWYRQSLGQGLEFLIYFQGNSAPDKSGLPSDRFSAERTGGSVSTLTIQRTQQEDSAVYLCASSTGQNTGELFFGEGSRLTVL.

V is TRBV30 and J is TRBJ2-3, with TRBD2 matching over 7 bases. Per germline, CDR1 GTSNPN and CDR2 SVGIG (reference sequence). The CDR3 runs to 15 residues. Trimming removed 5 bases from V and 2 bases from J; junction bases left unmatched: 10. The CDR3 loop reads CAWQRGPEDTDTQYF. In DNA form, the CDR3 reads TGTGCCTGGCAGCGGGGCCCAGAGGACACAGATACGCAGTATTTT. The full variable domain, rest sourced from reference TRBV30 and TRBJ2-3, is SQTIHQWPATLVQPVGSPLSLECTVEGTSNPNLYWYRQAAGRGLQLLFYSVGIGQISSEVPQNLSASRPQDRQFILSSKKLLLSDSGFYLCAWQRGPEDTDTQYFGPGTRLTVL.

The chain has TRBV9 and TRBJ2-3; 8 bases match TRBD1. V lost 3 bases and J lost 3; bases outside the gene matches: 6. CDR1 is SGDLS and CDR2 is YYNGEE in the germline V gene. The length of the CDR3 is 15 residues. The CDR3 nucleotides read TGTGCCAGCAGCGCCAGACAGGGGTGGACAGATACGCAGTATTTT. Translating gives CASSARQGWTDTQYF.

J is TRBJ1-2 and V is TRBV19; unclear D gene. V dropped 4 bases and J dropped 2 bases, with 17 bases sitting between them. CDR1 is LNHDA, CDR2 SQIVND, per germline (reference sequence). The CDR3 is 16 amino acids. The CDR3 sequence is CASSTTASQVNYGYTF. The CDR3 nucleotides read TGTGCCAGTAGTACAACCGCTAGCCAGGTAAACTATGGCTACACCTTC.

The V and J genes are TRBV7-6 and TRBJ2-2; TRBD1 matches 9 bases. The germline CDR1 and CDR2 sequences are SGHVS and FNYEAQ. The CDR3 sequence is 16 residues long. J lost 4 bases, V lost 6 bases, and 9 bases had no gene match. CDR3 sequence (DNA): TGTGCCAGCAGTTTTAGGACAGGGGTGGTCACCGGGGAGCTGTTTTTT. This gives the protein CASSFRTGVVTGELFF.

The CDR3 is CASSQGTSGGPNEQFF. Here the CDR3 DNA reads TGTGCCAGCAGCCAAGGGACTAGCGGGGGGCCCAATGAGCAGTTCTTC. The chain has TRBV3-1 (or the pseudogene TRBV3-2) and TRBJ2-1; 14 bases match TRBD2. V gave up 1 base and J gave up 6 bases; unmatched junction bases: 2. Germline V gene sequence: CDR1 LGHDT, CDR2 YNNKEL (reference sequence). The CDR3 sequence is 16 residues long.

The CDR3 DNA follows: TGCGCCAGCAGCTACTCAGGGTCGGGAAACACCATATATTTT. Encoded protein: CASSYSGSGNTIYF. The chain has TRBV5-1 and TRBJ1-3, with a tentative D call TRBD1 (5 bases). This CDR3 comprises 14 residues. Trimming left V 3 bases short and J 4 bases short, with 11 bases between. Per germline, CDR1 SGHRS and CDR2 YFSETQ.

The CDR3: CASSLAGTGGPTGELFF. The CDR3 DNA sequence: TGCGCCAGCAGCTTGGCCGGGACAGGGGGTCCCACCGGGGAGCTGTTTTTT. The rearrangement joins TRBV5-1 to TRBJ2-2, with 11 nucleotides matching TRBD1. There are 17 residues in the CDR3. Germline CDR1 reads SGHRS; CDR2 reads YFSETQ. V gave up 0 bases and J gave up 4 bases; unmatched junction bases: 5.

V is TRBV9 and J is TRBJ2-3, with 10 bases fitting TRBD1. Germline V CDR1 and CDR2: SGDLS, YYNGEE. The trim removed 3 bases at V and 2 bases at J, leaving 6 bases unmatched. The CDR3 spans 16 residues. Here the CDR3 reads CASSEVTGGFTDTQYF. The CDR3 DNA sequence: TGTGCCAGCAGCGAGGTGACAGGGGGCTTCACAGATACGCAGTATTTT.

V gene TRBV7-8 combines with J gene TRBJ2-2; the D gene is possibly TRBD2 (5 bases). The V end was cut by 7 bases, the J end by 5 bases, with 14 bases between. The CDR3 totals 14 residues. Germline V gives CDR1 SGHVS, CDR2 FQNEAQ. The CDR3 loop is CASTKRGNTGELFF. The CDR3 DNA sequence: TGTGCCAGCACTAAGCGAGGGAATACCGGGGAGCTGTTTTTT.

This chain connects TRBV4-2 to TRBJ2-1, with TRBD2 matching over 11 bases. This CDR3 has 17 amino acids. The germline gives CDR1 LGHNA, CDR2 YNFKEQ. V lost 0 bases, J lost 9 bases, and 10 bases stayed unmatched. The CDR3 reads CASSQDGTSGGEGEQFF. The CDR3 DNA sequence: TGTGCCAGCAGCCAAGACGGGACTAGCGGAGGAGAGGGTGAGCAGTTCTTC.

The genes are TRBV6-5 and TRBJ2-1; 10 positions match TRBD1. Trimming at V came to 6 bases and at J to 6 bases, leaving 2 bases not matched to a gene. The CDR3 has 13 residues. Germline lookup yields CDR1 MNHEY and CDR2 SVGAGI. Here the CDR3 DNA reads TGTGCCAGCAGCCGGACAGGGGGCAATGAGCAGTTCTTC. Protein sequence: CASSRTGGNEQFF.

This clone was detected only a few times. The V and J genes are TRBV5-4 and TRBJ1-1; the D is unclear. The V end lost 0 bases, the J end lost 10 bases, and 10 bases lay between the germline ends. This CDR3 contains 12 residues. The germline CDR1 and CDR2 sequences are SGHNT and YYREEE (reference sequence). This CDR3 is CASSLGGPGAFF. Written as DNA, the CDR3 is TGTGCCAGCAGCTTGGGAGGTCCCGGAGCTTTCTTT.

The chain couples TRBV7-9 to TRBJ2-1; TRBD2 matches at 10 bases. Germline-derived CDR1 and CDR2 are SEHNR and FQNEAQ (reference sequence). V was clipped by 6 bases and J by 9 bases; unmatched bases: 8. There are 14 residues in the CDR3. CDR3 sequence (DNA): TGTGCCAGCAGGCAGATAGCGGGGGGCGGTGAGCAGTTCTTC. This encodes CASRQIAGGGEQFF.

Note on this clone: This CDR3 is also generated by other DNA sequences in the sample. The genes are TRBV5-1 and TRBJ2-3; 11 bases match TRBD1. Germline CDR1 reads SGHRS; CDR2 reads YFSETQ. V shed 0 bases, J shed 0 bases, and the junction held 0 bases outside the gene matches. The CDR3 has 16 amino acids. CDR3: CASSLGDRGSTDTQYF. Here the CDR3 DNA reads TGCGCCAGCAGCTTGGGGGACAGGGGGAGCACAGATACGCAGTATTTT. Full variable domain (missing parts from reference TRBV5-1 and TRBJ2-3): KAGVTQTPRYLIKTRGQQVTLSCSPISGHRSVSWYQQTPGQGLQFLFEYFSETQRNKGNFPGRFSGRQFSNSRSEMNVSTLELGDSALYLCASSLGDRGSTDTQYFGPGTRLTVL.

The CDR3 sequence: CASRTTGGASDTQYF. CDR3 DNA: TGTGCCAGCAGAACCACAGGGGGCGCGTCGGATACGCAGTATTTT. The J gene is TRBJ2-3, the V gene TRBV6-5; TRBD1 agrees at 9 bases. This CDR3 has 15 amino acids. The trim removed 6 bases at V and 6 bases at J, leaving 10 bases unmatched. Germline V gene lookup returns CDR1 MNHEY and CDR2 SVGAGI.

The chain carries TRBV7-9 and TRBJ2-3; D is possibly TRBD1 (5 bases). The CDR3 runs 10 residues. Germline loops: CDR1 SEHNR, CDR2 FQNEAQ (reference sequence). Between the trimmed V and J ends, which lost 4 bases and 15 bases, there was a span of 11 bases. The CDR3 here is CASSSQGDYF. The CDR3 DNA reads TGTGCCAGCAGCTCTCAGGGCGATTATTTT.

The gene calls are TRBV6-5 and TRBJ2-1, with D perhaps matching TRBD2 (7 bases). The CDR3 totals 14 residues. Trimming took 6 bases from V and 9 from J, leaving 18 bases between them. Per the germline V gene, CDR1 is MNHEY and CDR2 is SVGAGI. The chain's CDR3 is CASRRTNREGEQFF. The CDR3 region has the DNA TGTGCCAGCAGACGGACCAACAGGGAGGGTGAGCAGTTCTTC.

This chain uses TRBV6-5 with TRBJ1-2; 7 bases map to TRBD1. The junction had 7 bases not matched to a gene; V was cut back by 4 bases and J by 5 bases. Germline assignment: CDR1 MNHEY and CDR2 SVGAGI. The CDR3 extends over 14 amino acids. CDR3 in amino acids: CASSSGQRNYGYTF. The CDR3 nucleotides read TGTGCCAGCAGTTCGGGACAGAGAAATTATGGCTACACCTTC.

The chain recombines TRBV7-6 with TRBJ1-3; a possible D gene is TRBD1 (5 bases). The CDR3 sequence is 17 residues long. V was cut by 5 bases and J by 0 bases, with 17 bases left in between. Looked up from germline, CDR1 is SGHVS and CDR2 is FNYEAQ. CDR3 sequence reads: CASSPRWGRSSGNTIYF. In nucleotides, the CDR3 is TGTGCCAGCAGCCCTCGATGGGGCAGGAGCTCTGGAAACACCATATATTTT.

The chain joins TRBV6-5 to TRBJ2-5; 9 nucleotides line up with TRBD1. The CDR3 length is 15 residues. Losses at the gene ends were 6 bases for V and 2 bases for J; bases not matched to a gene: 7. Germline lookup yields CDR1 MNHEY and CDR2 SVGAGI. CDR3 sequence: CASRDRGGGQETQYF. The CDR3 region has the DNA TGTGCCAGCAGAGACAGGGGGGGAGGACAAGAGACCCAGTACTTC.

This clone is a singleton in its sample. The J gene is TRBJ1-2, the V gene TRBV18; possible D gene TRBD1, 6 bases. Germline V lookup: CDR1 KGHSH, CDR2 LQKENI. Trimming removed 2 bases from V and 6 bases from J, with 7 bases in between. There are 12 residues in the CDR3. The CDR3 DNA reads as TGTGCCAGCTCACCAAAGGGGGATGGCTACACCTTC. Amino acid sequence: CASSPKGDGYTF.

The V gene is TRBV12-3 or TRBV12-4, the J gene TRBJ2-3; D unresolved. The CDR3 covers 12 residues. Deletions cut 4 bases from V and 10 bases from J, with 12 bases between. In DNA form, the CDR3 reads TGTGCCAGCAGTTCCCTCAGGTTAGCGCAGTATTTT. Translated: CASSSLRLAQYF.

V and J are TRBV2 and TRBJ2-1; TRBD2 agrees at 11 bases. The CDR3 extends over 15 amino acids. V was pared by 4 bases and J by 2 bases, with 1 base of the junction left unmatched. The germline CDR1 and CDR2 sequences are SNHLY and FYNNEI. This CDR3 is CASSGLAGPYNEQFF. As DNA, the CDR3 is TGTGCCAGCAGTGGACTAGCGGGACCCTACAATGAGCAGTTCTTC.

V gene TRBV29-1 combines with J gene TRBJ2-7; D is perhaps TRBD1 (6 bases). Germline V gives CDR1 SQVTM, CDR2 ANQGSEA. The V gene lost 5 bases and the J gene lost 3 bases, with 14 bases spanning the gap. The CDR3 sequence is 13 residues long. CDR3 in DNA: TGCAGCGTTCGTGGTCAGGGGATCTACGAGCAGTACTTC. Protein sequence: CSVRGQGIYEQYF.

This chain links TRBV4-2 with TRBJ2-2; D is perhaps TRBD2 (5 bases). The V gene lost 4 bases and the J gene lost 3 bases, with 9 bases spanning the gap. The CDR3 has 14 amino acids. Germline lookup yields CDR1 LGHNA and CDR2 YNFKEQ. The CDR3 coding sequence is TGTGCCAGCAGCCCGGACTCCGACACCGGGGAGCTGTTTTTT. Protein sequence: CASSPDSDTGELFF.

The chain uses TRBV19 and TRBJ1-5; no clear D. The CDR3 is 13 amino acids. Deletions cut 9 bases from V and 5 bases from J, with 14 bases between. Germline V gene lookup returns CDR1 LNHDA and CDR2 SQIVND (reference sequence). CDR3 protein: CASAFERDQPQHF. For the CDR3, the DNA is TGTGCCAGCGCGTTTGAGCGAGATCAGCCCCAGCATTTT.

The chain has TRBV4-1 and TRBJ2-3, with TRBD2 matching over 9 bases. The CDR3 consists of 17 residues. Germline CDR1 and CDR2: MGHRA and YSYEKL. Unmatched junction bases numbered 11, after V lost 4 bases and J lost 3 bases. This CDR3 is CASSRGTSPRRTDTQYF. The CDR3 DNA follows: TGCGCCAGCAGCCGGGGGACTAGCCCAAGAAGGACAGATACGCAGTATTTT.

The chain has TRBV6-5 and TRBJ1-2, with 11 bases lining up with TRBD1. In germline, CDR1 is MNHEY, CDR2 SVGAGI. The CDR3 covers 11 residues. J was trimmed by 12 bases and V by 9 bases; bases with no gene match: 6. The CDR3 coding sequence is TGTGCCAGTACCGGACAGGGGGCGGACACCTTC. This codes for CASTGQGADTF.